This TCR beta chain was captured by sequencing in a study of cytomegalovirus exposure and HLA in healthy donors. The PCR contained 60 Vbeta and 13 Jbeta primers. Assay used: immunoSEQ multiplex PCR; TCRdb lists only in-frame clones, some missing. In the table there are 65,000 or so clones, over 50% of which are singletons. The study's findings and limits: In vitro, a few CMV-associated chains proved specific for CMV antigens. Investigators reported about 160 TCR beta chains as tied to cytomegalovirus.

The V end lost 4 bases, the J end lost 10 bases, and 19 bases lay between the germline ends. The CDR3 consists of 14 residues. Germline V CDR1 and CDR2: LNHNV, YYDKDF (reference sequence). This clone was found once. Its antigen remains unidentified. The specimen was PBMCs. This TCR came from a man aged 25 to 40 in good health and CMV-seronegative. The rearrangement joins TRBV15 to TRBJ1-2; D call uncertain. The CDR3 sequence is CATSTKWQTRDYTF. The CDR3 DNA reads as TGTGCCACCAGCACGAAGTGGCAGACACGGGACTACACCTTC.